These T cell receptor beta chains were read from a single sample in a study of CD8+ T cells in alopecia areata. Data came from immunoSEQ multiplex PCR; TCRdb stores just in-frame clones and leaves some out. The data contain about 120,000 clones, 50% to 55% of them singletons. Sequences were derived from CD4+ T cells sorted from blood, sampled at week 4, from a patient treated with tofacitinib. Receptors were obtained from a human donor with alopecia areata. The CDR3 runs from the conserved cysteine through the conserved F or W. Fields, in order: clone size, D gene, J gene, V gene, CDR3 protein, CDR3 DNA. A D gene is named only where the DNA matches it firmly. Size is omitted from some rows. Given values are once, few, many or a class for expanded clones.

-	-	TRBJ1-5	TRBV30	CAWRLTGGGPQHF	TGTGCCTGGAGGCTCACAGGCGGCGGTCCCCAGCATTTT
once	TRBD1	TRBJ2-7	TRBV29-1	CSVGRDRGYEQYF	TGCAGCGTTGGTCGGGACAGGGGTTACGAGCAGTACTTC
-	TRBD1	TRBJ2-7	TRBV30	CAWSFNRGREQYF	TGTGCCTGGAGTTTTAACAGGGGGCGTGAGCAGTACTTC
-	TRBD2	TRBJ2-5	TRBV2	CASSEGRGGETQYF	TGTGCCAGCAGTGAAGGCCGGGGGGGAGAGACCCAGTACTTC
few	-	TRBJ2-5	TRBV29-1	CSARRAGGETQYF	TGCAGCGCCCGTCGGGCAGGAGGAGAGACCCAGTACTTC
-	-	TRBJ2-7	TRBV25-1	CAPGRGAGGHEQYF	TGTGCACCAGGGAGGGGGGCAGGGGGCCACGAGCAGTACTTC
-	-	TRBJ2-5	TRBV7-9	CASSFSTGQETQYF	TGTGCCAGCAGCTTTTCGACAGGCCAAGAGACCCAGTACTTC
-	TRBD2	TRBJ2-1	TRBV29-1	CSVEDWTSMDEQFF	TGCAGCGTTGAAGATTGGACTAGCATGGATGAGCAGTTCTTC
-	TRBD1	TRBJ2-1	TRBV30	CAWSFRGNEQFF	TGTGCCTGGAGTTTCAGGGGGAATGAGCAGTTCTTC
-	-	TRBJ2-3	TRBV5-1	CASNPGTDTQYF	TGCGCCAGCAACCCAGGCACAGATACGCAGTATTTT
-	TRBD1	TRBJ2-5	TRBV27	CASRRTRGQGRQETQYF	TGTGCCAGCAGGAGGACCCGGGGACAGGGCAGGCAAGAGACCCAGTACTTC
-	-	TRBJ2-1	TRBV5-1	CASSLADLGYNEQFF	TGCGCCAGCAGCTTGGCGGACCTAGGCTACAATGAGCAGTTCTTC
-	-	TRBJ2-1	TRBV25-1	CASSEGTYNEQFF	TGTGCCAGCAGTGAAGGCACCTACAATGAGCAGTTCTTC
-	-	TRBJ1-1	TRBV27	CASRSTGHEAFF	TGTGCCAGCAGGTCTACAGGGCACGAAGCTTTCTTT
-	TRBD1	TRBJ1-2	TRBV4-1	CASSQGQGARLNYGYTF	TGCGCCAGCAGCCAAGGACAGGGGGCGAGATTAAACTATGGCTACACCTTC
-	-	TRBJ2-3	TRBV6-5	CASSYTGQPSTDTQYF	TGTGCCAGCAGTTACACAGGACAGCCTAGCACAGATACGCAGTATTTT
-	-	TRBJ2-3	TRBV29-1	CSVEDPPSTDTQYF	TGCAGCGTTGAAGATCCACCTTCCACAGATACGCAGTATTTT
-	-	TRBJ1-2	TRBV7-9	CASSLEFYGYTF	TGTGCCAGCAGCTTAGAATTCTATGGCTACACCTTC
few	-	TRBJ2-3	TRBV23-1	CASSPISGTDTQYF	TGCGCCAGCAGTCCAATTAGTGGCACAGATACGCAGTATTTT
-	TRBD1	TRBJ2-6	TRBV27	CASSKLDRAGANVLTF	TGTGCCAGCAGTAAACTGGACAGGGCTGGGGCCAACGTCCTGACTTTC
few	TRBD2	TRBJ2-2	TRBV28	CASSLWREGNTGELFF	TGTGCCAGCAGTTTATGGCGGGAGGGGAACACCGGGGAGCTGTTTTTT
few	TRBD2	TRBJ2-1	TRBV5-6	CASSLALLAGFRNEQFF	TGTGCCAGCAGCTTGGCCCTACTAGCGGGGTTTAGGAATGAGCAGTTCTTC
few	-	TRBJ2-4	TRBV11-3	CASSPPRWDIQYF	TGTGCCAGCAGCCCGCCCCGCTGGGACATTCAGTACTTC
once	-	TRBJ1-1	TRBV30	CAWRGLMNTEAFF	TGTGCCTGGAGAGGATTAATGAACACTGAAGCTTTCTTT
-	TRBD2	TRBJ2-5	TRBV19	CASTPRAGERETQYF	TGTGCCAGTACCCCCCGAGCGGGAGAACGAGAGACCCAGTACTTC
-	TRBD2	TRBJ2-1	TRBV29-1	CSVEDLGGSLAEQFF	TGCAGCGTTGAAGACCTGGGAGGGAGTTTGGCTGAGCAGTTCTTC